These 21 T cell receptor beta chains share one sample of origin, sequenced in a study of PD-1 blockade in classical Hodgkin lymphoma. The time point: cycle 4 day 1 (C4D1), after 6 weeks of nivolumab. Each and every patient relapsed after autologous stem cell transplantation, and patients got differing brentuximab vedotin exposure. Using immunoSEQ multiplex PCR, the repertoire was profiled, and TCRdb retains in-frame clones only, with some absent. The sample lists some 13,000 clones; approximately 80% were seen once. Sequenced material: peripheral blood mononuclear cells (PBMCs), taken before the fourth cycle of nivolumab. These receptors were collected from a human donor with classical Hodgkin lymphoma.

V and J are TRBV6-6 and TRBJ2-3; D is unresolved. This CDR3 contains 13 residues. Germline V gives CDR1 MNHNY, CDR2 SVGAGI (reference sequence). V lost 7 bases and J 3 bases, leaving 11 bases between the germline ends. The CDR3 DNA is TGTGCCAGCACCACTCTAGGGACAGATACGCAGTATTTT. This sequence encodes CASTTLGTDTQYF.

V usage is TRBV27 and J usage is TRBJ2-1; D is undetermined. This CDR3 spans 15 amino acids. Germline assignment: CDR1 MNHEY and CDR2 SMNVEV (reference sequence). The V gene lost 2 bases and the J gene lost 4 bases, with 12 bases spanning the gap. The CDR3 is CASSLGLDPYNEQFF. The CDR3 region has the DNA TGTGCCAGCAGTTTAGGGCTAGACCCTTACAATGAGCAGTTCTTC.

The chain joins TRBV6-5 to TRBJ2-1; 8 bases map to TRBD2. Per germline, CDR1 MNHEY and CDR2 SVGAGI. After removal of 4 bases from V and 9 bases from J, the junction contained 14 bases not matched to a gene. The CDR3 has 16 amino acids. CDR3 loop: CASSFAGWRGEVEQFF. CDR3 nucleotide sequence: TGTGCCAGCAGTTTCGCAGGGTGGCGGGGGGAGGTTGAGCAGTTCTTC.

The chain has TRBV28 and TRBJ2-1; D is ambiguous. In germline, CDR1 is MDHEN, CDR2 SYDVKM. The CDR3 is 16 amino acids. Trimming pared 3 bases from V and 0 bases from J, leaving 12 bases between. The CDR3 sequence: CASSFYLRSSYNEQFF. The CDR3 region has the DNA TGTGCCAGCAGTTTTTATCTCAGGAGCTCCTACAATGAGCAGTTCTTC.

The chain employs TRBV15 and TRBJ1-2; 7 nucleotides align to TRBD1. Germline trimming cut 3 bases from V and 5 bases from J; bases unmatched to any gene: 6. Looked up from germline, CDR1 is LNHNV and CDR2 is YYDKDF (reference sequence). The CDR3 covers 14 residues. DNA for the CDR3: TGTGCCACCAGCAGTAGGGACAGTAGATATGGCTACACCTTC. Translation: CATSSRDSRYGYTF.

This chain connects TRBV7-9 to TRBJ1-2; D uncertain. V gave up 7 bases and J gave up 8 bases, with 17 bases separating them. The V gene's germline CDR1 is SEHNR and CDR2 FQNEAQ (reference sequence). This CDR3 spans 13 amino acids. In DNA, the CDR3 is TGTGCCAGCACGGACTCCCTTTTGGGGGGCTACACCTTC. This gives the protein CASTDSLLGGYTF.

The V and J genes are TRBV28 and TRBJ2-7; 10 positions match TRBD1. CDR3 length: 16 amino acids. Germline values: CDR1 MDHEN, CDR2 SYDVKM. V lost 6 bases to trimming and J lost 2 bases; unmatched junction nucleotides: 10. Here the CDR3 DNA reads TGTGCCAGCAGGGGGGGACAGGGGAGTGGAGCCTACGAGCAGTACTTC. Its translation is CASRGGQGSGAYEQYF.

V and J are TRBV2 and TRBJ2-2; 9 nucleotides match TRBD1. The J segment lost 1 base and the V segment lost 5 bases, leaving 5 bases of the junction unmatched. CDR3 length: 16 residues. In germline, CDR1 is SNHLY, CDR2 FYNNEI. Written as DNA, the CDR3 is TGTGCCAGCAGTCTACAGGGGGCTAAGAACACCGGGGAGCTGTTTTTT. It encodes CASSLQGAKNTGELFF.

The chain recombines TRBV14 with TRBJ1-2; 7 nucleotides align to TRBD1. Trimming took 4 bases from V and 6 from J; bases not matched to a gene: 5. Germline CDR1 and CDR2: SGHDN and FVKESK. This CDR3 has 13 amino acids. The CDR3 reads CASSRLGTDGYTF. As DNA, the CDR3 is TGTGCCAGCAGCCGACTCGGGACAGATGGCTACACCTTC.

The V gene is TRBV7-2, the J gene TRBJ2-1; tentatively, D is TRBD1 or TRBD2 (5 bases each). The CDR3 loop spans 19 amino acids. Trimming stripped 1 base from V and 0 bases from J, with 19 bases between. Germline CDR1 reads SGHTA; CDR2 reads FQGNSA. The CDR3 here is CASSLEWDGASSSYNEQFF. DNA of the CDR3: TGTGCCAGCAGCTTAGAATGGGACGGCGCCTCCAGCTCCTACAATGAGCAGTTCTTC.

The chain links TRBV6-4 to TRBJ2-3; no reliable D call. The CDR3 is 13 amino acids. Germline V gene data show CDR1 as MRHNA and CDR2 as SNTAGT. Trimming stripped 2 bases from V and 2 bases from J, with 5 bases between. This chain's CDR3 is CASSDGDTDTQYF. The CDR3 DNA sequence: TGTGCCAGCAGTGACGGGGACACAGATACGCAGTATTTT.

This clone was seen a few times. This chain connects TRBV4-3 to TRBJ2-1, with 12 bases identical to TRBD2. Trimming took 2 bases from V and 15 from J; bases not matched to a gene: 5. Germline assignment: CDR1 LGHNA and CDR2 YSLEER. The CDR3 totals 13 residues. The CDR3 protein is CASSQTTSGGRFF. CDR3 nucleotides: TGCGCCAGCAGCCAAACAACTAGCGGGGGGAGGTTCTTC.

Only a few counts were recorded for this clone. The genes are TRBV27 and TRBJ1-1; TRBD1 is a possible D gene (6 bases). V lost 6 bases and J lost 4, with 18 bases in between. CDR1 is MNHEY, CDR2 SMNVEV, per germline (reference sequence). The CDR3 has 15 amino acids. The CDR3 region has the DNA TGTGCCAGCAGCTATACAGGGAGGAGGATCACTGAAGCTTTCTTT. Residues: CASSYTGRRITEAFF.

This chain links TRBV4-2 with TRBJ1-1; D is possibly TRBD1 (5 bases). Trimming stripped 7 bases from V and 6 bases from J, with 12 bases between. Germline V lookup: CDR1 LGHNA, CDR2 YNFKEQ. CDR3 length: 12 residues. CDR3 protein: CASTPGRSEAFF. The CDR3, as DNA: TGTGCCAGCACCCCAGGGCGATCTGAAGCTTTCTTT.

V is TRBV6-5 and J is TRBJ2-7; D assignment may be TRBD1 or TRBD2 (5 bases each). The CDR3 has 14 residues. Germline V gene sequence: CDR1 MNHEY, CDR2 SVGAGI. The ends were cut back, 4 bases at V and 4 bases at J, with 14 bases in the middle. CDR3 coding DNA: TGTGCCAGCAGTTGGGCCAGAGGGGAGTACGAGCAGTACTTC. Its translation: CASSWARGEYEQYF.

V is TRBV18 and J is TRBJ2-7; weak D call: TRBD1 (6 bases). V was cut by 3 bases and J by 3 bases, with 12 bases left in between. This CDR3 is 14 amino acids long. CDR1 is KGHSH and CDR2 is LQKENI in the germline V gene. The CDR3 reads CASSPTGALYEQYF. DNA of the CDR3: TGTGCCAGCTCACCGACAGGAGCTCTCTACGAGCAGTACTTC.

This rearrangement joins TRBV28 to TRBJ2-5; D remains unclear. The J call is in doubt because the DNA end fits TRBJ2-7 better. The CDR3 is made up of 15 amino acids. The V gene's germline CDR1 is MDHEN and CDR2 SYDVKM. CDR3 nucleotide sequence: TGTGCCAGCACCTCAGGACCCAAAAGCTCCTACGAGCAGTACTTC. Its protein product is CASTSGPKSSYEQYF.

This sequence joins TRBV5-6 and TRBJ2-3, with D possibly matching TRBD2 (6 bases). V dropped 7 bases and J dropped 1 base, with 16 bases sitting between them. This CDR3 has 15 residues. The germline V gene has CDR1 SGHDT and CDR2 YYEEEE. The DNA of the CDR3 is TGTGCCAGCCTGGCGGGGTCATTCGGCACAGATACGCAGTATTTT. This encodes CASLAGSFGTDTQYF.

The V call is TRBV16, the J call TRBJ1-3, with 10 bases aligning to TRBD1. The CDR3 runs 15 residues. With 4 bases clipped from V and 4 bases from J, the junction kept 4 bases outside the gene matches. CDR1 and CDR2 from the germline V gene are KGHSY and FQNENV. The CDR3 loop reads CASSLGQGEGNTIYF. The DNA of the CDR3 is TGTGCCAGCAGCCTTGGACAGGGGGAAGGAAACACCATATATTTT.

V is TRBV4-3 and J is TRBJ2-3; 9 nucleotides match TRBD2. The V segment lost 5 bases and the J segment 6 bases; nucleotides outside the gene matches: 15. The CDR3 consists of 17 residues. Germline V lookup: CDR1 LGHNA, CDR2 YSLEER. The CDR3 coding sequence is TGCGCCAGCAGCGCCCAAGGGTTCGCGGGGGGGCGTGATACGCAGTATTTT. Translation: CASSAQGFAGGRDTQYF.

Concerning this clone: Germline is not matched at one junction end, which may reflect a read error. The V call is TRBV11-2, the J call TRBJ2-3; 9 bases are shared with TRBD2. The length of the CDR3 is 15 residues. CDR1 and CDR2 from the germline V gene are SGHAT and FQNNGV. The CDR3 region has the DNA TGTGCCAGCGGCTTTCCGCGGGGGGGGACAGATACGCAGTATTTT. Translation: CASGFPRGGTDTQYF.